This T cell receptor (beta chain) was identified during a study of PD-1 blockade in mismatch repair-deficient tumors. As for the study in general: All were previously treated, progressing patients with about 12 mismatch repair-deficient cancer types. Study outcomes and limitations: Rapid post-treatment expansion, then contraction, generally preceding radiologic response, marked tumor-resident clones.

Mismatch repair deficiency was confirmed in all patients, by PCR or immunohistochemistry. The TCR-sequenced patients were a few responders to pembrolizumab. The germline CDR1 and CDR2 sequences are SGHDT and YYEEEE. This CDR3 is built from 13 residues. The V gene lost 4 bases and the J gene lost 8 bases, with 15 bases spanning the gap. Repertoires were generated with immunoSEQ multiplex PCR, while TCRdb's copy carries only in-frame clones and drops some. Here the sample spans roughly 80,000 clones, roughly 80% being singletons. Of note for this clone: Its specificity is not known.

The material was peripheral blood, obtained 12 weeks after starting pembrolizumab. The J gene is TRBJ1-2, the V gene TRBV5-6; D uncertain. The sequence came from an adult with mismatch repair-deficient cancer. As DNA, the CDR3 is TGTGCCAGCAGCATTGACTGGGTGGGGGGCTACACCTTC. It specifies CASSIDWVGGYTF.